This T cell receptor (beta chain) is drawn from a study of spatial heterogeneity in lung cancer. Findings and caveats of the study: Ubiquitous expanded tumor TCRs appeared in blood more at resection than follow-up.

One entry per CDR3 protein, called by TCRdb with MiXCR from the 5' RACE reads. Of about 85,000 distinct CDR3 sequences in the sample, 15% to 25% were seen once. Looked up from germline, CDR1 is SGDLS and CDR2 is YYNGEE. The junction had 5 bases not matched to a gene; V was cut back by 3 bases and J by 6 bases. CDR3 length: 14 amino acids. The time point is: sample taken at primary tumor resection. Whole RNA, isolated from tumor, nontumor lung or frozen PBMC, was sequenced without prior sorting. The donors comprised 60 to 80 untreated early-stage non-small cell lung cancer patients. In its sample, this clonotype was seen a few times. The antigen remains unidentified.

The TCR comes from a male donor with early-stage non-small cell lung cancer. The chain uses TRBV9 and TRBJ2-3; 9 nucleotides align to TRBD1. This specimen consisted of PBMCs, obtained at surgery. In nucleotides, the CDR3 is TGTGCCAGCAGCGCCACAGGGGGCGCGGATACGCAGTATTTT. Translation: CASSATGGADTQYF.